Shown below are 21 T cell receptor beta chains from a single sample sequenced in a study of blood T cell repertoires in COVID-19. Clones were sequenced by immunoSEQ multiplex PCR, and TCRdb holds only the in-frame ones, with some missing. The table lists around 97,000 clones, approximately 84% of them singletons. The sample was peripheral blood. The receptors originated from a man between 65 and 80 years old with acute or convalescent COVID-19.

This chain uses TRBV11-2 with TRBJ1-3; D remains unclear. The CDR3 spans 13 residues. Trimming pared 5 bases from V and 0 bases from J, leaving 5 bases between. The germline V gene encodes CDR1 SGHAT and CDR2 FQNNGV. The CDR3 reads CASSPNSGNTIYF. The CDR3 nucleotides are TGTGCCAGCAGCCCAAACTCTGGAAACACCATATATTTT.

The chain combines TRBV7-3 with TRBJ2-1, with TRBD2 identical over 11 bases. This CDR3 has 15 residues. Germline V CDR1 and CDR2: SGHTA, FQGTGA. J gave up 6 bases and V 3 bases, and 4 bases lay outside the gene matches. CDR3 DNA: TGTGCCAGCAGCTTCCTAACTAGCGGGAGCAATGAGCAGTTCTTC. Its translation is CASSFLTSGSNEQFF.

The chain carries TRBV5-5 and TRBJ2-3, with 8 nucleotides matching TRBD2. The length of the CDR3 is 14 residues. Germline CDR1 reads SGHKS; CDR2 reads YYEKEE (reference sequence). The V segment lost 2 bases and the J segment 6 bases; nucleotides outside the gene matches: 5. The CDR3 region has the DNA TGTGCCAGCAGCTTATCGGGGGGGCAGGATACGCAGTATTTT. Translation gives CASSLSGGQDTQYF.

This clone was recorded only once. The V and J genes are TRBV14 and TRBJ1-4, with TRBD1 matching over 7 bases. The trim removed 0 bases at V and 14 bases at J, leaving 3 bases unmatched. Germline V CDR1 and CDR2: SGHDN, FVKESK. The CDR3 extends over 12 amino acids. CDR3 sequence reads: CASSQDGQALFF. As DNA, the CDR3 is TGTGCCAGCAGCCAAGACGGACAGGCCCTGTTTTTT.

The chain is built from TRBV4-2 and TRBJ2-3, with D possibly TRBD1 on 5 matching bases. Trimming took off 3 bases at V and 3 bases at J, with 7 bases between the two ends. The CDR3 has 13 residues. The germline gives CDR1 LGHNA, CDR2 YNFKEQ. In DNA form, the CDR3 reads TGTGCCAGCAGCCAGTACAGGACAGATACGCAGTATTTT. Translation gives CASSQYRTDTQYF.

J is TRBJ2-7 and V is TRBV5-4; 8 nucleotides line up with TRBD1. There are 14 residues in the CDR3. Germline values: CDR1 SGHNT, CDR2 YYREEE (reference sequence). The V segment lost 3 bases and the J segment 1 base; nucleotides outside the gene matches: 3. CDR3 DNA: TGTGCCAGCAGCTCCAGGACAGGGTCCTACGAGCAGTACTTC. It codes for CASSSRTGSYEQYF.

This chain's CDR3 is CAWSMGTLVTDTQYF. The CDR3 DNA is TGTGCCTGGAGTATGGGGACACTGGTAACAGATACGCAGTATTTT. The chain links TRBV30 to TRBJ2-3, with D tentatively TRBD1 (6 bases). V was clipped by 2 bases and J by 3 bases, with 15 bases between them. This CDR3 has 15 residues. Per the germline V gene, CDR1 is GTSNPN and CDR2 is SVGIG (reference sequence).

This rearrangement joins TRBV9 to TRBJ2-1; 9 bases map to TRBD2. CDR3 length: 17 residues. V lost 4 bases, J lost 5 bases, and 13 bases stayed unmatched. The germline gives CDR1 SGDLS, CDR2 YYNGEE. The CDR3 here is CASSPGGTSNPNNEQFF. In DNA form, the CDR3 reads TGTGCCAGCAGCCCAGGGGGGACTAGCAATCCAAACAATGAGCAGTTCTTC.

The chain couples TRBV2 to TRBJ1-1, with D maybe TRBD1 (5 bases). V was cut by 4 bases and J by 1 base, with 10 bases left in between. This CDR3 contains 14 residues. The germline V gene has CDR1 SNHLY and CDR2 FYNNEI. In nucleotides, the CDR3 is TGTGCCAGCAGTGGCGACCAGGGGAACACTGAAGCTTTCTTT. The encoded protein is CASSGDQGNTEAFF.

The J gene is TRBJ1-4, the V gene TRBV3-1 (or the pseudogene TRBV3-2); TRBD1 matches at 7 bases. V was clipped by 8 bases and J by 10 bases; unmatched bases: 10. CDR3 length: 13 amino acids. Germline CDR1 reads LGHDT; CDR2 reads YNNKEL (reference sequence). This chain's CDR3 is CASGRDSQGKLFF. The CDR3 nucleotides are TGTGCCAGCGGCCGGGACAGCCAAGGAAAACTGTTTTTT.

The chain couples TRBV2 to TRBJ1-6; D call uncertain. In germline, CDR1 is SNHLY, CDR2 FYNNEI. Trimming removed 3 bases from V and 9 bases from J, with 9 bases in between. This CDR3 is 13 amino acids long. The CDR3 protein is CASSERVGSPLHF. The CDR3 DNA reads TGTGCCAGCAGTGAGAGGGTTGGTTCACCCCTCCACTTT.

This sequence joins TRBV10-3 and TRBJ1-2; 7 bases align to TRBD1. Trimming took 10 bases from V and 1 from J; bases not matched to a gene: 9. CDR1 is ENHRY and CDR2 is SYGVKD in the germline V gene. The length of the CDR3 is 14 residues. This CDR3 is CATTSQGGNYGYTF. Here the CDR3 DNA reads TGTGCCACGACCAGCCAGGGGGGTAACTATGGCTACACCTTC.

This rearrangement joins TRBV6-2 or TRBV6-3 to TRBJ1-5, with 8 bases fitting TRBD1. The J segment lost 6 bases and the V segment lost 2 bases, leaving 6 bases of the junction unmatched. The CDR3 consists of 15 residues. CDR1 and CDR2 (germline): MNHEY, SVGEGT. The CDR3, as DNA: TGTGCCAGCAGTTACGCCAGGGGGCAGGGTCAGCCCCAGCATTTT. It codes for CASSYARGQGQPQHF.

Only a few counts were recorded for this clone. J is TRBJ2-3 and V is TRBV4-2; 8 bases line up with TRBD1. This CDR3 contains 12 residues. The germline gives CDR1 LGHNA, CDR2 YNFKEQ. V lost 8 bases, J lost 5 bases, and 3 bases stayed unmatched. The CDR3 DNA follows: TGTGCCAGCGGGACAGGAAAAGATACGCAGTATTTT. It encodes CASGTGKDTQYF.

The rearrangement links TRBV7-8 to TRBJ2-1, with 14 bases aligning to TRBD2. V gave up 5 bases and J gave up 5 bases; unmatched junction bases: 5. CDR3 length: 16 residues. Germline loops: CDR1 SGHVS, CDR2 FQNEAQ. In DNA form, the CDR3 reads TGTGCCAGCAGCCTGAGGACTAGCGGGAGGAACAATGAGCAGTTCTTC. Residues: CASSLRTSGRNNEQFF. Supplemented by reference TRBV7-8 and TRBJ2-1, the full variable domain reads GAGVSQSPRYKVAKRGQDVALRCDPISGHVSLFWYQQALGQGPEFLTYFQNEAQLDKSGLPSDRFFAERPEGSVSTLKIQRTQQEDSAVYLCASSLRTSGRNNEQFFGPGTRLTVL.

The V gene is TRBV2, the J gene TRBJ1-1; 7 nucleotides line up with TRBD1. This CDR3 has 13 amino acids. In germline, CDR1 is SNHLY, CDR2 FYNNEI. The junction had 4 bases not matched to a gene; V was cut back by 8 bases and J by 1 base. In DNA form, the CDR3 reads TGTGCCAGCGGGAACAGGGGGAACACTGAAGCTTTCTTT. Protein product: CASGNRGNTEAFF.

The rearrangement links TRBV28 to TRBJ1-1, with a weak D call TRBD1 (6 bases). Per germline, CDR1 MDHEN and CDR2 SYDVKM. The CDR3 runs 13 residues. The V and J ends lost 6 bases and 8 bases respectively, with 16 bases between them. CDR3 protein: CASSLWGGTEAFF. DNA for the CDR3: TGTGCCAGCAGCTTGTGGGGGGGCACCGAAGCTTTCTTT.

This clone came up a few times. This chain connects TRBV7-9 to TRBJ1-2, with D perhaps matching TRBD1 (5 bases). V was shortened by 1 base and J by 7 bases, with 10 bases between the two germline ends. The CDR3 spans 13 residues. CDR1 and CDR2 from the germline V gene are SEHNR and FQNEAQ (reference sequence). The CDR3 sequence is CASSLVQAGGYTF. The CDR3 nucleotides read TGTGCCAGCAGCTTAGTACAGGCCGGTGGCTACACCTTC.

Notes on this clone: It is likely a read error, because the conserved phenylalanine at the end of the CDR3 is missing. The DNA is omitted, as the CDR3 cannot be located on it reliably, and the CDR3 follows TCRdb's listing. V usage is TRBV23-1 and J usage is TRBJ2-7; no check of the table's D call, TRBD2, against the DNA was made. TRBV23-1 is recorded as an ORF, its role being uncertain. The CDR3 sequence runs 13 residues, both termini included. CDR3 in amino acids: CASGIWGRVSGRG.

This chain connects TRBV30 to TRBJ1-1; possibly TRBD1 for D (6 bases). CDR1 and CDR2 from the germline V gene are GTSNPN and SVGIG (reference sequence). This CDR3 is built from 15 residues. Between the trimmed V and J ends, which lost 3 bases and 1 base, there was a span of 15 bases. CDR3 loop: CAWRDGGGANTEAFF. CDR3 nucleotide sequence: TGTGCCTGGAGGGACGGCGGGGGGGCGAACACTGAAGCTTTCTTT.

Only one count was recorded for this clone. The chain recombines TRBV3-1 (or the pseudogene TRBV3-2) with TRBJ1-2, with 8 positions matching TRBD1. With 4 bases clipped from V and 8 bases from J, the junction kept 3 bases outside the gene matches. This CDR3 has 12 residues. Germline CDR1 is LGHDT and CDR2 is YNNKEL (reference sequence). The CDR3 reads CASSRTGLGYTF. In nucleotides, the CDR3 is TGTGCCAGCAGCCGGACAGGGTTAGGCTACACCTTC.